This T cell receptor beta chain originates from a study of T cell responses to AZD1222 COVID-19 vaccine. Regarding the study as a whole: Among AZD1222 vaccinees, only five to seven were seropositive at baseline.

About this clone itself: Its matching antigen is unknown.

Profiling relied on immunoSEQ multiplex PCR, and the TCRdb table lists in-frame clones only, not all of them. The sample carries about 130,000 clones, approximately 90% recorded once. Germline V gene sequence: CDR1 LNHDA, CDR2 SQIVND (reference sequence). Trimming cost V 3 bases and J 10 bases; bases outside gene matches: 5. The CDR3 has 15 amino acids. The clonotype comes from an adult in good health. The V and J genes are TRBV19 and TRBJ1-6; 11 bases are shared with TRBD1. The material was peripheral blood, obtained on day 0 of AZD1222 vaccination. CDR3: CASSMTDRGRSPLHF. The CDR3 nucleotides read TGTGCCAGTAGTATGACGGACAGGGGGCGATCACCCCTCCACTTT.